This TCR beta chain was obtained from a study of blood T cell repertoires in COVID-19. The wider study: Sources were T cells, B-cell-depleted T cells, or PBMCs; the material itself was cDNA or gDNA.

Study processing details: It was from reference gene primer amplification that nucleated cell counts were estimated. Sequencing used immunoSEQ multiplex PCR; TCRdb keeps in-frame clones, though not all of them. V, J and clone size reflect that table, while D and trimming were determined from the DNA. There are about 40,000 clones in the sample; roughly 81% occur only once, and roughly 13% lies in the top ten. This CDR3 is 14 amino acids long. Germline values: CDR1 LGHDT, CDR2 YNNKEL (reference sequence). The germline V and J ends were trimmed by 0 bases and 5 bases, with 10 bases remaining between them.

V gene TRBV3-1 (or the pseudogene TRBV3-2) combines with J gene TRBJ2-5; possible D gene TRBD2, 5 bases. This TCR came from a human donor in a cohort sampled during active COVID-19. The sequenced material came from peripheral blood. Written as DNA, the CDR3 is TGTGCCAGCAGCCAAGAAGACCGAGGGGAGACCCAGTACTTC. Its protein is CASSQEDRGETQYF.